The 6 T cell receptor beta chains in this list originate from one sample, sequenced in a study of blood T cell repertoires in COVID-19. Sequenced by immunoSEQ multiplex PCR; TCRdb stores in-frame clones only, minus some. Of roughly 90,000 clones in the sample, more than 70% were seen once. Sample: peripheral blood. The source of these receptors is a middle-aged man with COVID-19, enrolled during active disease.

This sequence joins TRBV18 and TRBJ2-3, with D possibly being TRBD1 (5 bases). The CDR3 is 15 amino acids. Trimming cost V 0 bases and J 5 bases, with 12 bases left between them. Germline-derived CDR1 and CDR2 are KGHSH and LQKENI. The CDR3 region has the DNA TGTGCCAGCTCACCACCGCGGACATCAGGAGATACGCAGTATTTT. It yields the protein CASSPPRTSGDTQYF. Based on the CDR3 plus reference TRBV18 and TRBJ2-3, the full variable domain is NAGVMQNPRHLVRRRGQEARLRCSPMKGHSHVYWYRQLPEEGLKFMVYLQKENIIDESGMPKERFSAEFPKEGPSILRIQQVVRGDSAAYFCASSPPRTSGDTQYFGPGTRLTVL.

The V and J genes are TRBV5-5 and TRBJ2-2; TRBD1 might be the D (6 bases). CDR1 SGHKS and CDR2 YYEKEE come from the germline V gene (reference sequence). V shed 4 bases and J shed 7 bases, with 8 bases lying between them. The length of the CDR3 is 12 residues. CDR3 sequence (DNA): TGTGCCAGCAGCCCCAGGGGCGGGGAGCTGTTTTTT. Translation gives CASSPRGGELFF. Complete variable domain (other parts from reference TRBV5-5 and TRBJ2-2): DAGVTQSPTHLIKTRGQQVTLRCSPISGHKSVSWYQQVLGQGPQFIFQYYEKEERGRGNFPDRFSARQFPNYSSELNVNALLLGDSALYLCASSPRGGELFFGEGSRLTVL.

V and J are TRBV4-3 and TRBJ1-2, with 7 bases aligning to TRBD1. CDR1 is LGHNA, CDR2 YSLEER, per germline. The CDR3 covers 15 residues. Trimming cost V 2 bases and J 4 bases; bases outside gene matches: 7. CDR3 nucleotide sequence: TGCGCCAGCAGCCAATCAACAGGGGCCCCCTATGGCTACACCTTC. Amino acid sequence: CASSQSTGAPYGYTF.

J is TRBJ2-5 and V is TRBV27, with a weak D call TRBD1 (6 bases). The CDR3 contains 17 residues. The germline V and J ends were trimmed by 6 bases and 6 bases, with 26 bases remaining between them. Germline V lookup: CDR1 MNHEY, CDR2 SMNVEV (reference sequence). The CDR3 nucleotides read TGTGCCAGCAGCACCTACCAGGGGTACAGGGCTTTGAAGACCCAGTACTTC. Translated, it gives CASSTYQGYRALKTQYF.

The CDR3 is CASSQAPGSSSYEQYF. In DNA form, the CDR3 reads TGCGCCAGCAGCCAAGCCCCGGGATCCTCATCCTACGAGCAGTACTTC. The chain carries TRBV4-3 and TRBJ2-7; possible D gene TRBD2, 5 bases. The CDR3 consists of 16 residues. CDR1 and CDR2 from the germline V gene are LGHNA and YSLEER. V lost 1 base, J lost 1 base, and 14 bases lay in between.

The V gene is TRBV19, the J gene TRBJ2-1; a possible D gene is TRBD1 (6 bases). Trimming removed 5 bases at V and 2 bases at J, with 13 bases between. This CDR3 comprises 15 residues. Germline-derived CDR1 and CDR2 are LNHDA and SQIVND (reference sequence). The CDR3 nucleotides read TGTGCCAGTAGTCTCCAAGACAGGCCCTACAATGAGCAGTTCTTC. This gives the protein CASSLQDRPYNEQFF.